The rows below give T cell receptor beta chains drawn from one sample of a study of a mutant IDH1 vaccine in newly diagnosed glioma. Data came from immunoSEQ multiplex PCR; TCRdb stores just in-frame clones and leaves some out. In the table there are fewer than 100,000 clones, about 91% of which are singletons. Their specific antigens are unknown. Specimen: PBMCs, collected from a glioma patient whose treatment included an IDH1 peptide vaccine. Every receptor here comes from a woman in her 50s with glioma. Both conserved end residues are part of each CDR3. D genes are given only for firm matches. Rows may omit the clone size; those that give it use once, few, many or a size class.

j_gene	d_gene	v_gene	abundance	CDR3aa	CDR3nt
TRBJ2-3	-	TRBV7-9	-	CASSFLATDTQYF	TGTGCCAGCAGCTTTCTAGCGACAGATACGCAGTATTTT
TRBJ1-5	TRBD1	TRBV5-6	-	CASSFGAGGGNQPQHF	TGTGCCAGCAGCTTCGGGGCAGGGGGAGGAAATCAGCCCCAGCATTTT
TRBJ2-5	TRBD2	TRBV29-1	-	CSGGTSVETQYF	TGCAGCGGCGGGACTAGCGTTGAGACCCAGTACTTC
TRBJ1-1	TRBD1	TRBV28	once	CASSWTGGGGTEAFF	TGTGCCAGCAGTTGGACAGGGGGCGGCGGCACTGAAGCTTTCTTT
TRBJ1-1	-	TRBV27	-	CARSLRGRANTEAFF	TGTGCCAGGTCCCTTCGGGGCAGGGCGAACACTGAAGCTTTCTTT
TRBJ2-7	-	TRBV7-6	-	CASSLETGPLYEQYF	TGTGCCAGCAGCTTAGAGACAGGCCCACTCTACGAGCAGTACTTC
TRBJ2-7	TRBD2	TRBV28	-	CASRRLADIYEQYF	TGTGCCAGCAGGCGACTAGCGGACATCTACGAGCAGTACTTC
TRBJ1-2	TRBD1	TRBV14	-	CASSPRGGGTGGYTF	TGTGCCAGCAGCCCCAGGGGAGGGGGCACGGGTGGCTACACCTTC
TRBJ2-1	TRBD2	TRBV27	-	CASSSGAPGGPKYNEQFF	TGTGCCAGCAGTTCCGGCGCGCCGGGAGGGCCCAAATACAATGAGCAGTTCTTC
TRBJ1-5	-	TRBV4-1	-	CASSQDGHLNQPQHF	TGCGCCAGCAGCCAAGATGGGCACCTCAATCAGCCCCAGCATTTT
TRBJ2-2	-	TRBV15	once	CATSRDEMAGELFF	TGTGCCACCAGCAGAGATGAGATGGCCGGGGAGCTGTTTTTT
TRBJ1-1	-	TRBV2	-	CASSGTRPGVEAFF	TGTGCCAGCAGTGGGACCCGCCCCGGTGTAGAAGCTTTCTTT
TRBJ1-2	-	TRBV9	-	CASHGSSYGYTF	TGTGCCAGCCATGGGTCCAGCTATGGCTACACCTTC
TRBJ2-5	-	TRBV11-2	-	CASSRTETQYF	TGTGCCAGCAGCCGAACGGAGACCCAGTACTTC
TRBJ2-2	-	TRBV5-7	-	CASSQPAGAGELFF	TGTGCCAGCAGCCAACCAGCCGGCGCCGGGGAGCTGTTTTTT
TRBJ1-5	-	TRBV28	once	CASSFSDFSNQPQHF	TGTGCCAGCAGTTTTTCGGACTTTAGCAATCAGCCCCAGCATTTT
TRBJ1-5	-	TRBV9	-	CASSVGWDSNQPQHF	TGTGCCAGCAGCGTAGGTTGGGATAGCAATCAGCCCCAGCATTTT
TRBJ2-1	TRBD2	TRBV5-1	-	CASSLAGTRLRDEQFF	TGCGCCAGCAGCTTGGCCGGGACTAGGTTAAGGGATGAGCAGTTCTTC
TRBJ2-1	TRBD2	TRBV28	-	CASIAGSSYNEQFF	TGTGCCAGTATAGCGGGGAGCTCCTACAATGAGCAGTTCTTC
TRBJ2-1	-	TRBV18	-	CASSPNEARVNEQFF	TGTGCCAGCTCACCTAACGAAGCGAGAGTTAATGAGCAGTTCTTC
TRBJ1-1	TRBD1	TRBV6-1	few	CASSAGQGMNTEAFF	TGTGCCAGCAGTGCCGGACAGGGAATGAACACTGAAGCTTTCTTT
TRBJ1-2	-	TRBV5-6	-	CASSLKGRGYGYTF	TGTGCCAGCAGCTTGAAGGGGCGCGGCTATGGCTACACCTTC
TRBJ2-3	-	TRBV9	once	CASSVSARAGATDTQYF	TGTGCCAGCAGCGTAAGTGCACGTGCGGGCGCCACAGATACGCAGTATTTT
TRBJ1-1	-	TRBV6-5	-	CASSYSSLPPNTEAFF	TGTGCCAGCAGTTACTCAAGCCTGCCCCCGAACACTGAAGCTTTCTTT
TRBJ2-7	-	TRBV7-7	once	CASSRDRTYEQYF	TGTGCTAGCAGCCGCGACAGAACCTACGAGCAGTACTTC
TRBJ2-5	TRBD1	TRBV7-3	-	CASSPRQGSETQYF	TGTGCCAGCAGCCCAAGACAGGGCTCAGAGACCCAGTACTTC
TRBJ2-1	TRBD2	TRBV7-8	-	CASSSGTRGNNEQFF	TGTGCCAGCAGTTCCGGGACTAGGGGTAACAATGAGCAGTTCTTC
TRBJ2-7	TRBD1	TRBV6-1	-	CASSTGLTGVEQYF	TGTGCCAGCTCGACCGGATTAACAGGGGTCGAGCAGTACTTC